This T cell receptor beta chain was retrieved from a study of regulatory dendritic cells for organ transplantation. Study observations and caveats: Naive T cells showed high diversity, memory cells less, memory CD8+ least. Between individuals, the alloreactive memory CD8+ T cell pool differed considerably.

This clone was counted between two and nine times. The antigen remains undetermined. Profiled with immunoSEQ multiplex PCR; TCRdb holds only in-frame clones, not every one. The sample includes about 29,000 clones, 75% to 80% seen only once; the top ten take 2% to 2.5%. Germline CDR1 and CDR2: LNHDA and SQIVND (reference sequence). The CDR3 length is 16 residues. V was cut by 5 bases and J by 0 bases, with 11 bases left in between. Memory T cells were CD45RO+, naive were CD45RA+, sorted by FACS. This receptor was obtained from a human donor in good health. The specimen was memory CD4+ T cells from blood. Noted subset: CD45RO+ memory T cells. The rearrangement links TRBV19 to TRBJ1-6; perhaps TRBD1 as D (6 bases). The CDR3 sequence is CASSLGGSSYNSPLHF. The CDR3 DNA sequence: TGTGCCAGTAGTTTAGGGGGGAGCTCCTATAATTCACCCCTCCACTTT.